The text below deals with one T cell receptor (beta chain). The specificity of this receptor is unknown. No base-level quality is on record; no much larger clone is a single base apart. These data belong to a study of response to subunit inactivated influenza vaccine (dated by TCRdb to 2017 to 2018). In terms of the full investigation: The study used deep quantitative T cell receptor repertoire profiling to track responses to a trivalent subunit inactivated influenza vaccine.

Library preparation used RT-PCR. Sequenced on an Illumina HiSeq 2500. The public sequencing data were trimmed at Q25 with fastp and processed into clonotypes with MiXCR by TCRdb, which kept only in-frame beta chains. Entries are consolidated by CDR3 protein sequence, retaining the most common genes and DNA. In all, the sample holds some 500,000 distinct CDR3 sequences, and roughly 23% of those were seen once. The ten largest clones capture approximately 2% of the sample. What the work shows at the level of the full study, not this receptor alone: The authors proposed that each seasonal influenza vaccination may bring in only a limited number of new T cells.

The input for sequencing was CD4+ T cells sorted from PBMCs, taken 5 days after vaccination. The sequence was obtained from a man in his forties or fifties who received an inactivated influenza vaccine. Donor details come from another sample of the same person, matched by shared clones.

CDR3 sequence: CASSLGQVLTTDTQYF. The DNA sequence reads TGCGCCAGCAGCTTAGGACAGGTTTTAACCACAGATACGCAGTATTTT. The chain uses TRBV5-1 and TRBJ2-3, with 7 junctional bases fitting TRBD1. Inclusive of the bounding cysteine and phenylalanine, the CDR3 is 16 residues long. The entry retains the CDR3 DNA only, 48 bases that are in frame from base 1. Based on the germline V gene, the CDR1 and CDR2 sequences are SGHRS and YFSETQ. Trimming accounts for 2 bases at V and 2 bases at J, while the number of junction bases matched to no gene is 8.